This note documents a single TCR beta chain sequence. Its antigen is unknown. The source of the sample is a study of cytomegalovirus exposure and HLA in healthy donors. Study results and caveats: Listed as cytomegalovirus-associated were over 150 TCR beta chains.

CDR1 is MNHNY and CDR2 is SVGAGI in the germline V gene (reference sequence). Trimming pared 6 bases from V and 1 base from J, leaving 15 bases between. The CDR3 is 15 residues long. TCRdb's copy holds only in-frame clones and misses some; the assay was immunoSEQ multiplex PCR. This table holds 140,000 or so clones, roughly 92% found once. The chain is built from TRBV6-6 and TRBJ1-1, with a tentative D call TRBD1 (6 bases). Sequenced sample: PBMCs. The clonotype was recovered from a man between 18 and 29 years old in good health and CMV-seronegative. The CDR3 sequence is CASRVLLQGNTEAFF. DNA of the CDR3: TGTGCCAGCAGGGTTCTCCTACAGGGGAACACTGAAGCTTTCTTT.